This T cell receptor (beta chain) was recorded in a study of T cell repertoires and HLA-DP antigens. Study information: In vitro CD4+ alloreactivity was against HeLa-presented HLA-DP. The study, taken as a whole, reports: Naive and memory CD4+ cells were analysed together, not apart.

On this clone itself: Its target is not known.

Sequenced by immunoSEQ multiplex PCR; TCRdb stores in-frame clones only, minus some. The sample includes approximately 110,000 clones, over 90% of them seen just once. Germline V gene sequence: CDR1 MNHEY, CDR2 SVGAGI. The length of the CDR3 is 14 residues. V gave up 0 bases and J gave up 4 bases, with 6 bases separating them. Negative selection yielded untouched CD4+ T cells of average about 98% purity. The genes are TRBV6-5 and TRBJ1-4; D gene unclear. The receptor was derived from a woman younger than 35 in good health and CMV-seronegative. Sequencing was performed on CD4+ T cells from PBMCs. The CDR3: CASSYSTLNEKLFF. The CDR3 DNA is TGTGCCAGCAGTTACTCGACCCTTAATGAAAAACTGTTTTTT.